The table lists the clone carrying this T cell receptor beta chain with a few counts. The trim removed 4 bases at V and 3 bases at J, leaving 4 bases unmatched. Germline values: CDR1 SQVTM, CDR2 ANQGSEA. The CDR3 totals 13 residues. The data stem from a study of patients and donors after allogeneic stem cell transplantation. TCRdb called the RT-PCR reads again in MiXCR, with one record for every CDR3 protein. The sample records about 88,000 distinct CDR3 sequences, about 48% being singletons. The sample was blood, either unsorted or a sorted T cell fraction (not recorded which). The chain combines TRBV29-1 with TRBJ1-1; 8 nucleotides line up with TRBD1. This clonotype originated in a human donor who was either an allogeneic HSCT recipient or a stem cell or donor lymphocyte infusion donor (not recorded which). It is not recorded whose cells these are; they may come from a transplant donor. Here the CDR3 DNA reads TGCAGCGTTGGACAGGGGACGGACACTGAAGCTTTCTTT. It yields the protein CSVGQGTDTEAFF.